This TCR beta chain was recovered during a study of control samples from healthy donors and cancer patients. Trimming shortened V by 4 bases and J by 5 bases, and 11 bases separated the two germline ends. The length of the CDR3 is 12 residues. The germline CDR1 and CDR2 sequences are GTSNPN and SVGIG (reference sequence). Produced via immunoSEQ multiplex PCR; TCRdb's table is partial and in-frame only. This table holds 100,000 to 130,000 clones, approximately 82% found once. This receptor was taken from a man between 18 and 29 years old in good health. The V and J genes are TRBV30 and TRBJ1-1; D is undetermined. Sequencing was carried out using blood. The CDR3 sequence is CAWTSAGTEAFF. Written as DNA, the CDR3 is TGTGCCTGGACGAGTGCCGGGACTGAAGCTTTCTTT.